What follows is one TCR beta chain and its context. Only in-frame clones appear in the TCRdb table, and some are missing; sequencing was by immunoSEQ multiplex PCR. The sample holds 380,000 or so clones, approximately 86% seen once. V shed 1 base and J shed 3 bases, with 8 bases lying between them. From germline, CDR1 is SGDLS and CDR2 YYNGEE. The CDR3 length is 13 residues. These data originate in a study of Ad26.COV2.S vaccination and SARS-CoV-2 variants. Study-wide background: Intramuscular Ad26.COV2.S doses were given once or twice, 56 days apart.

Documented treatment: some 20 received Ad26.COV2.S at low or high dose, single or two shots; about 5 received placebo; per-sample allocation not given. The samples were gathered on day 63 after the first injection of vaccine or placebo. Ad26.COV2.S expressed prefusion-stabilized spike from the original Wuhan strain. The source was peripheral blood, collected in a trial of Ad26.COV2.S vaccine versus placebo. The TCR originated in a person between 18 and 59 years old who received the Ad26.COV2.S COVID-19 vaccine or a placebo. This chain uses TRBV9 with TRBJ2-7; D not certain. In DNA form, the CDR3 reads TGTGCCAGCAGCGTAAGCAGCCACTACGAGCAGTACTTC. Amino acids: CASSVSSHYEQYF.